The T cell receptor (beta chain) under discussion was sequenced for a study of T-cell reconstitution after alpha-beta-depleted transplantation in children. Unique molecular identifiers featured in how the TCRbeta library was prepared. In TCRdb, the PCR reads were re-called with MiXCR into one record per CDR3 protein. This repertoire shows roughly 670,000 distinct CDR3 sequences, about an eighth found once; its top ten account for 0.79%. This clonotype was counted between two and nine times. The clonotype comes from a girl aged 2-9 years with congenital amegakaryocytic thrombocytopenia, due to receive a stem cell transplant. Sample: PBMCs, taken before TCRalphabeta/CD19-depleted stem cell transplant.

The DNA for the CDR3 is TGTGCCAGCAGCTTAGCTCGGCTAAGCACCGGGGAGCTGTTTTTT. This translates into CASSLARLSTGELFF. V gene TRBV7-9 combines with J gene TRBJ2-2; D gene unclear. Trimming took off 0 bases at V and 4 bases at J, with 9 bases between the two ends. This CDR3 comprises 15 residues. From germline, CDR1 is SEHNR and CDR2 FQNEAQ (reference sequence).